This T cell receptor beta chain was sequenced during a study of T cell clonotyping in hematopoietic cell transplantation (dated by TCRdb to the early 2020s). In terms of the full investigation: Recipient samples taken before transplant were collected after cytoreduction. A total of roughly 150 blood samples were collected in the study from 30 to 45 consecutive transplant recipients and their related donors. Recruitment of patients was conducted between 2015 and January 2017, and follow-up was continued until late 2020 or death. Paper-wide results and their limitations: The sample size was limited and the cells went unsorted, which meant the CD4 and CD8 repertoire contributions could not be told apart. A decrease in recipient TCR diversity was observed after transplant, and a progressive increase in pathologically expanded clonotypes was seen from day 30 to day 180. Recipient repertoires showed only a small fraction of overlap with donor repertoires, and over 95% appeared de novo at the given depth. Broader TCR repertoire diversity after transplant was predicted by Inverse Simpson Index values from donors and from recipients before transplant.

Details on this clone: This receptor's antigen is unknown. No base qualities exist here, and no much larger clone lies one base off it.

TCR beta CDR3 regions were amplified from genomic DNA with the immunoSEQ assay, a bias-controlled multiplex PCR using V- and J-specific primers. In a second PCR step, the CDR3 amplicons were tagged with a proprietary barcode plus Illumina adapter sequences. An Illumina MiSeq instrument was used to sequence the CDR3 libraries. Concerning the study's data processing: Export and quality control were done with immunoSEQ Analyzer 3.0, while downstream analyses used R Bioconductor and Immunarch. Only productive rearrangements in the normalized downsampled data set were used to calculate repertoire metrics. In the normalized cohort, a clonotype counted as pathologically expanded if the clonotype was larger than 5 templates. The Inverse Simpson Index was used to measure repertoire diversity. CMV-specificity analyses were carried out on the non-normalized data set to capture all clonotypes. TCRdb obtained this table from immuneACCESS and retained in-frame rearrangements with V and J assigned. These tables miss some clones; where compared with another copy, unresolved V genes account for less than half of the shortfall, and the remainder is unexplained. That table supplies the V and J calls and clone size; D and trimming were determined from the DNA. For this sample there are about 36,000 clones; 95% appear just once. The ten top clones hold around 1.6% of the sample.

The CDR1 and CDR2 encoded by the germline V gene are SGHRS and YFSETQ. The junction shows trimming of 3 bases on V and 8 bases on J, plus 14 bases between the germline ends. Spanning cysteine to phenylalanine, the CDR3 consists of 13 amino acids. The DNA shown is the 39-base CDR3, in frame from base 1. This specimen's time point label, per the study, means: recipient sample about 28 days before transplant, after cytoreduction. Blood samples were obtained from recipients approximately 28 days before transplant and at days 30, 100 and 180 after transplant. Nuclei Lysis Solution was used to extract genomic DNA from fresh or cryopreserved unfractionated peripheral blood mononuclear cells.

Rearrangement joined TRBV5-1 to TRBJ1-1, with TRBD1 as a weak D call on 6 bases. The specimen was peripheral blood mononuclear cells, collected before stem cell transplant. This receptor was identified in a man aged 40-49 years with chronic myeloid leukemia. Some clones in this sample may be carry-over from other donors' samples. The CDR3 region: CASSSRGRLEAFF. The DNA sequence follows: TGCGCCAGCAGCTCCCGGGGGCGATTGGAAGCTTTCTTT.